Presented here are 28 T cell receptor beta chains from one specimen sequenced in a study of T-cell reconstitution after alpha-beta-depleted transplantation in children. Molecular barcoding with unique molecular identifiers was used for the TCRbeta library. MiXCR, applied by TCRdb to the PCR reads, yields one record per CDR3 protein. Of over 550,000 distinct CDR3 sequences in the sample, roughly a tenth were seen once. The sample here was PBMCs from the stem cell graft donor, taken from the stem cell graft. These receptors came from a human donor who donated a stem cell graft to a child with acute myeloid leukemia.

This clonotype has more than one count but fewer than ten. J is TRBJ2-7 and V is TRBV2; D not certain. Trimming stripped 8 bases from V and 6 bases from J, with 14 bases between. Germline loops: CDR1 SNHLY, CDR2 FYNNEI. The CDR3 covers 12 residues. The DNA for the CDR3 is TGTGCCAGCGAGGTAGGCTGGGGCGAGCAGTACTTC. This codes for CASEVGWGEQYF.

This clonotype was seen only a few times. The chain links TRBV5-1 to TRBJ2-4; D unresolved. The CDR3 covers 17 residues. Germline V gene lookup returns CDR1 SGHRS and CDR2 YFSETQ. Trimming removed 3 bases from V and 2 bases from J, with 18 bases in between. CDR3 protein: CASSSLAGVPSKNIQYF. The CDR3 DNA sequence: TGCGCCAGCAGCTCCCTCGCTGGCGTCCCTTCCAAAAACATTCAGTACTTC. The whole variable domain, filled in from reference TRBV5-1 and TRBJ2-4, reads KAGVTQTPRYLIKTRGQQVTLSCSPISGHRSVSWYQQTPGQGLQFLFEYFSETQRNKGNFPGRFSGRQFSNSRSEMNVSTLELGDSALYLCASSSLAGVPSKNIQYFGAGTRLSVL.

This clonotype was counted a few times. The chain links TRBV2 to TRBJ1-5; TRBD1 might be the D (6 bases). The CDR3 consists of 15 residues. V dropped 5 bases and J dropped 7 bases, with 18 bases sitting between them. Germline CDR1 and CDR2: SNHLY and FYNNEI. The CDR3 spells CASSSRDTNQQPQHF. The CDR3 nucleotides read TGTGCCAGCAGTTCCCGGGACACTAATCAGCAGCCCCAGCATTTT. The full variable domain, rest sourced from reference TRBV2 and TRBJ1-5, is EPEVTQTPSHQVTQMGQEVILRCVPISNHLYFYWYRQILGQKVEFLVSFYNNEISEKSEIFDDQFSVERPDGSNFTLKIRSTKLEDSAMYFCASSSRDTNQQPQHFGDGTRLSIL.

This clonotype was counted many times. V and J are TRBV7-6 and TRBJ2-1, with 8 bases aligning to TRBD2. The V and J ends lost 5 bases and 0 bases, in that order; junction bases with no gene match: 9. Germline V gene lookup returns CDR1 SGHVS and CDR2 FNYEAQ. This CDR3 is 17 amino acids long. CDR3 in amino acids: CASSQGLVRSSYNEQFF. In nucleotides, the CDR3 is TGTGCCAGCAGCCAGGGACTAGTAAGGAGCTCCTACAATGAGCAGTTCTTC.

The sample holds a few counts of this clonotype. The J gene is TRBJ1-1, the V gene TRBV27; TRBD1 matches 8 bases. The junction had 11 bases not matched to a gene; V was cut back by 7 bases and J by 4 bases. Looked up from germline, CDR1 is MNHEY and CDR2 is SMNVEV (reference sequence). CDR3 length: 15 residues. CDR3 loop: CASIPSSDRGTEAFF. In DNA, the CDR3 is TGTGCCAGCATACCAAGTTCTGACAGGGGCACTGAAGCTTTCTTT.

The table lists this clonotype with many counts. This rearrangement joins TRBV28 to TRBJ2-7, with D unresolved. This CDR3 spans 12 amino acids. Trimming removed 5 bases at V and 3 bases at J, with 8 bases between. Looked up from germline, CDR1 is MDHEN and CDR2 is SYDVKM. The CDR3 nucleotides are TGTGCCAGCAGTCTTCTACTCTACGAGCAGTACTTC. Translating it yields CASSLLLYEQYF.

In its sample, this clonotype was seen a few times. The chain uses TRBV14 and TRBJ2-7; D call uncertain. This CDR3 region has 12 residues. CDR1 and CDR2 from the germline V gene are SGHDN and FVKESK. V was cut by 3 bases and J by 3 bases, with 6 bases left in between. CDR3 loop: CASSQIVYEQYF. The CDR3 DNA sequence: TGTGCCAGCAGCCAGATTGTCTACGAGCAGTACTTC.

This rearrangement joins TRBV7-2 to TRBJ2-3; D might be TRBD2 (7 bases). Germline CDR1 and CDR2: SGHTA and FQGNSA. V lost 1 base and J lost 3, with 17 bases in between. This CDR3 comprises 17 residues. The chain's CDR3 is CASSLVGGGTGTDTQYF. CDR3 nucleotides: TGTGCCAGCAGCTTAGTGGGGGGGGGCACAGGTACAGATACGCAGTATTTT.

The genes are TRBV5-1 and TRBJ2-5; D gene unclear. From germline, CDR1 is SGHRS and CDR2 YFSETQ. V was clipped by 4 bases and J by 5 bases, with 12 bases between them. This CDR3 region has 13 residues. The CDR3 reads CASSQSGEETQYF. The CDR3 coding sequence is TGCGCCAGCAGCCAGTCCGGAGAGGAGACCCAGTACTTC.

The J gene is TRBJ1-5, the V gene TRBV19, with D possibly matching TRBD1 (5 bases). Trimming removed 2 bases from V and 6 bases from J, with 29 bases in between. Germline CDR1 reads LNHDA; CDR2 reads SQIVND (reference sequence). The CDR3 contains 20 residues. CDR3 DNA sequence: TGTGCCAGTAGTATATCGGCCATCAGGGCCGTGGGTATTAGATCTCAGCCCCAGCATTTT. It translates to CASSISAIRAVGIRSQPQHF. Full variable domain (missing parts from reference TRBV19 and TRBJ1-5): DGGITQSPKYLFRKEGQNVTLSCEQNLNHDAMYWYRQDPGQGLRLIYYSQIVNDFQKGDIAEGYSVSREKKESFPLTVTSAQKNPTAFYLCASSISAIRAVGIRSQPQHFGDGTRLSIL.

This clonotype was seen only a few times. DNA for the CDR3: TGTGCCAGCAGTCGAATCAATGAGCAGTTCTTC. Protein product: CASSRINEQFF. The chain couples TRBV25-1 to TRBJ2-1, with unresolved D. V was clipped by 5 bases and J by 6 bases, with 5 bases between them. CDR1 is MGHDK and CDR2 is SYGVNS in the germline V gene. The CDR3 spans 11 residues.

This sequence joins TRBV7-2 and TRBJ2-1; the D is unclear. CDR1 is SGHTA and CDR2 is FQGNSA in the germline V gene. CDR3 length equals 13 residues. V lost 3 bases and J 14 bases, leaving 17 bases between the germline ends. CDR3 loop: CASSFYDGAPEFF. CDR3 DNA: TGTGCCAGCAGCTTTTACGACGGCGCCCCCGAGTTCTTC.

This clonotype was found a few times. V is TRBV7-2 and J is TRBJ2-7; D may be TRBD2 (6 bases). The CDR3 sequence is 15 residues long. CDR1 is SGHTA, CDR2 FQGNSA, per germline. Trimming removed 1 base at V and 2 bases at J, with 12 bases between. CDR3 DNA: TGTGCCAGCAGCTTAGTAGGGACTGTCACCTACGAGCAGTACTTC. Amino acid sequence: CASSLVGTVTYEQYF.

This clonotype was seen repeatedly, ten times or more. The CDR3: CSAISPSSYEQYF. The CDR3, as DNA: TGCAGTGCTATTAGCCCTAGCTCCTACGAGCAGTACTTC. The V call is TRBV20-1, the J call TRBJ2-7; D not certain. The CDR3 spans 13 residues. Germline CDR1 reads DFQATT; CDR2 reads SNEGSKA (reference sequence). The germline V and J ends were trimmed by 4 bases and 0 bases, with 10 bases remaining between them.

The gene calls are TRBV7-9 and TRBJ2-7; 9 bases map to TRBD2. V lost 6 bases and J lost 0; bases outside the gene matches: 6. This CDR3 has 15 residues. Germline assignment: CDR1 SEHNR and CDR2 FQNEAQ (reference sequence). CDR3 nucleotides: TGTGCCAGCAGAGATACTAGCGGGTTCTCCTACGAGCAGTACTTC. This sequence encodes CASRDTSGFSYEQYF.

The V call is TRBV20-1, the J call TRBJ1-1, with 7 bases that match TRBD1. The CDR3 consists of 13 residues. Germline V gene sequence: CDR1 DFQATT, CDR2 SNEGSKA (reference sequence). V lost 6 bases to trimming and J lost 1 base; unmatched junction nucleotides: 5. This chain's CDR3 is CSARQGKNTEAFF. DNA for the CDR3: TGCAGTGCGAGACAGGGAAAGAACACTGAAGCTTTCTTT.

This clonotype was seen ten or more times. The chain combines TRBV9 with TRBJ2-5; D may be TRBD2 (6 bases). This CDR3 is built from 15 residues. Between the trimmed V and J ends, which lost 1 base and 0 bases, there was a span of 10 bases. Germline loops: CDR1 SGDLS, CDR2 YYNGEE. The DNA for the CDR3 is TGTGCCAGCAGCGTAAGCCTAGCGCACCAAGAGACCCAGTACTTC. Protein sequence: CASSVSLAHQETQYF.

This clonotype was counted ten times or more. CDR3 DNA sequence: TGTGCCAGCAGCGTGACTAGCTACGAGCAGTACTTC. Translated: CASSVTSYEQYF. The rearrangement joins TRBV7-2 to TRBJ2-7; D is perhaps TRBD2 (6 bases). The V gene lost 5 bases and the J gene lost 3 bases, with 8 bases spanning the gap. The CDR3 has 12 residues. Germline CDR1 and CDR2: SGHTA and FQGNSA.

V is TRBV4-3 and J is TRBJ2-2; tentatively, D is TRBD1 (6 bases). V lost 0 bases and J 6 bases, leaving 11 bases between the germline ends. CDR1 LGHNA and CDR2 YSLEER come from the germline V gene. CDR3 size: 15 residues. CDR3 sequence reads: CASSQEGAGPGELFF. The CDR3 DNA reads TGCGCCAGCAGCCAAGAGGGGGCAGGGCCCGGGGAGCTGTTTTTT.

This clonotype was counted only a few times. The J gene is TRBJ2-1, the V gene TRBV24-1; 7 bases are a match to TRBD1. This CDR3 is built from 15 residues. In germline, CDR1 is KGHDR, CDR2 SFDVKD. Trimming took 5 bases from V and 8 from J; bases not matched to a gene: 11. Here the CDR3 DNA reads TGTGCCACCAGTGGCGGAACAGGGGTGGTCGATGAGCAGTTCTTC. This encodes CATSGGTGVVDEQFF.

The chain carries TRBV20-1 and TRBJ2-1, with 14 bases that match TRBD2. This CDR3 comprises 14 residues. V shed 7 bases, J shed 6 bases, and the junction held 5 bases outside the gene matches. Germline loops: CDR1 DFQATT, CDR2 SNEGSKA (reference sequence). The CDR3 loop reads CSDRTSGRINEQFF. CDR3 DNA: TGCAGTGATCGGACTAGCGGGAGGATCAATGAGCAGTTCTTC.

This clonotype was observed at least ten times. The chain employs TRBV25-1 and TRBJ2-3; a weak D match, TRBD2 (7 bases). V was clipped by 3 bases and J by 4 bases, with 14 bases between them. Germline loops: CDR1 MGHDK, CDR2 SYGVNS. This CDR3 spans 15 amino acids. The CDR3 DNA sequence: TGTGCCAGCAGTGATCGGGGGGCTTTCGCAGATACGCAGTATTTT. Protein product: CASSDRGAFADTQYF.

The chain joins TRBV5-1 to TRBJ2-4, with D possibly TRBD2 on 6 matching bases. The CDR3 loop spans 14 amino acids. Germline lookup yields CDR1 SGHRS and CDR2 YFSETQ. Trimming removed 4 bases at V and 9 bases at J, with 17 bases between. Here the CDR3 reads CASSHPGGTGIQYF. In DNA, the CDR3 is TGCGCCAGCAGCCACCCCGGGGGAACTGGCATTCAGTACTTC.

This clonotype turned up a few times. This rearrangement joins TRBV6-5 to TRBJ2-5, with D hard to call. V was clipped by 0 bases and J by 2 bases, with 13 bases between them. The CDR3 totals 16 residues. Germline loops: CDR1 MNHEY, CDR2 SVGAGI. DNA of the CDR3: TGTGCCAGCAGTTACTCGGGATCGAGCACGCAAGAGACCCAGTACTTC. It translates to CASSYSGSSTQETQYF.

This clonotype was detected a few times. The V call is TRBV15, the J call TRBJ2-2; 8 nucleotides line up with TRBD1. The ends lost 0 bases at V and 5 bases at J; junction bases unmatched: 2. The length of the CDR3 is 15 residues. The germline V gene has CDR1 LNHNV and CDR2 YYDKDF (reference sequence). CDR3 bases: TGTGCCACCAGCAGAGACAGGGGGCTGACCGGGGAGCTGTTTTTT. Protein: CATSRDRGLTGELFF.

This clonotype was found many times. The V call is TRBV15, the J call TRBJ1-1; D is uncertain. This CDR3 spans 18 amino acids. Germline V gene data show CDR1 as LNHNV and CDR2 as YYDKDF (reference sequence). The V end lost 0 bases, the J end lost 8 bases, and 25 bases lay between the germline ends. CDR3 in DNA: TGTGCCACCAGCAGAGATCTCTTAAGCGCCGGGCAAGGAGGAGAAGCTTTCTTT. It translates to CATSRDLLSAGQGGEAFF.

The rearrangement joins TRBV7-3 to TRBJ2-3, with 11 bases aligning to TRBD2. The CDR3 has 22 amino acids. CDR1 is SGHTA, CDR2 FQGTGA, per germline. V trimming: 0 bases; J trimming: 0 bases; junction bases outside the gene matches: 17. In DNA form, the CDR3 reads TGTGCCAGCAGCTTAACTGGTAGCGGGAGGGCCGCCCGACGATCTAGCACAGATACGCAGTATTTT. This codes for CASSLTGSGRAARRSSTDTQYF.

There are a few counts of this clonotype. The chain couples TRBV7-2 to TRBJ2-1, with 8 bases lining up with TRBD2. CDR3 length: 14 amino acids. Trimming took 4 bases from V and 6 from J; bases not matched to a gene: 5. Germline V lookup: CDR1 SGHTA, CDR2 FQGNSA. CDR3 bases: TGTGCCAGCAGCTCGCGACTAGCGAGCAATGAGCAGTTCTTC. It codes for CASSSRLASNEQFF.